These 14 T cell receptor beta chains were all obtained from the same sample, sequenced in a study of T cell responses to AZD1222 COVID-19 vaccine. Method: immunoSEQ multiplex PCR; TCRdb's copy keeps in-frame clones and lacks some. Altogether 100,000 to 150,000 clones are present, about 82% being singletons, with the ten largest covering 7.9%. The sequencing used peripheral blood, collected 28 days after the second dose of the MenACWY control vaccine. Receptor source: an adult who received the MenACWY meningococcal vaccine as a control.

The rearrangement uses TRBV6-4 and TRBJ2-1, with 9 bases identical to TRBD2. Unmatched junction bases numbered 2, after V lost 0 bases and J lost 5 bases. Germline V gives CDR1 MRHNA, CDR2 SNTAGT. There are 15 residues in the CDR3. The CDR3 reads CASSDSRGGHNEQFF. As DNA, the CDR3 is TGTGCCAGCAGTGACTCGCGGGGGGGCCACAATGAGCAGTTCTTC.

The chain combines TRBV7-9 with TRBJ1-2, with 10 bases aligning to TRBD1. V shed 4 bases, J shed 7 bases, and the junction held 9 bases outside the gene matches. The CDR3 runs to 15 residues. CDR1 is SEHNR, CDR2 FQNEAQ, per germline (reference sequence). The chain's CDR3 is CASSSQTGGASGYTF. DNA for the CDR3: TGTGCCAGCAGCTCCCAGACAGGGGGCGCTTCTGGCTACACCTTC.

The chain uses TRBV11-2 and TRBJ2-2; D gene unclear. V lost 4 bases, J lost 6 bases, and 9 bases lay in between. In germline, CDR1 is SGHAT, CDR2 FQNNGV. The CDR3 is 13 residues long. CDR3 DNA sequence: TGTGCCAGCAGCTCCATCGGCTCCGGGGAGCTGTTTTTT. Translating gives CASSSIGSGELFF.

The chain links TRBV6-2 or TRBV6-3 to TRBJ2-3; the match to TRBD2 covers 8 bases. The CDR3 is made up of 16 amino acids. Trimming took 5 bases from V and 4 from J; bases not matched to a gene: 11. CDR1 is MNHEY and CDR2 is SVGEGT in the germline V gene. The CDR3 DNA follows: TGTGCCAGCAGTGCTCAGGTCGCAGCGGGAGCAGATACGCAGTATTTT. This gives the protein CASSAQVAAGADTQYF.

The V and J genes are TRBV6-5 and TRBJ2-1; 7 nucleotides align to TRBD2. Germline CDR1 is MNHEY and CDR2 is SVGAGI. The V and J ends lost 6 bases and 0 bases, in that order; junction bases with no gene match: 5. The CDR3 is made up of 15 amino acids. The CDR3 DNA sequence: TGTGCCAGCAGGCCTAGCGGCCTCTCCTACAATGAGCAGTTCTTC. This encodes CASRPSGLSYNEQFF.

The chain recombines TRBV28 with TRBJ1-1; the D gene is possibly TRBD1 (6 bases). This CDR3 is 12 amino acids long. V lost 9 bases to trimming and J lost 4 bases, with 12 bases between them. CDR1 is MDHEN and CDR2 is SYDVKM in the germline V gene. CDR3 loop: CASVQGSTEAFF. The CDR3, as DNA: TGTGCCAGTGTGCAGGGGAGCACTGAAGCTTTCTTT.

The gene calls are TRBV19 and TRBJ2-2; the D gene is possibly TRBD1 (5 bases). Germline V gives CDR1 LNHDA, CDR2 SQIVND (reference sequence). The germline V and J ends were trimmed by 6 bases and 0 bases, with 8 bases remaining between them. This CDR3 is built from 14 residues. CDR3 sequence reads: CASSDRTNTGELFF. The CDR3 DNA is TGTGCCAGTAGCGACAGAACGAACACCGGGGAGCTGTTTTTT.

This clone has only one observation. The chain joins TRBV5-5 to TRBJ1-2; D may be TRBD1 (5 bases). Germline V gives CDR1 SGHKS, CDR2 YYEKEE (reference sequence). Deletions cut 4 bases from V and 4 bases from J, with 23 bases between. The CDR3 extends over 17 amino acids. The DNA for the CDR3 is TGTGCCAGCAGCCCCTCCCCTGTCCGGGACGGAGCCTATGGCTACACCTTC. It translates to CASSPSPVRDGAYGYTF.

V usage is TRBV3-1 (or the pseudogene TRBV3-2) and J usage is TRBJ2-1, with 14 bases identical to TRBD2. Trimming took 3 bases from V and 4 from J; bases not matched to a gene: 8. The germline V gene has CDR1 LGHDT and CDR2 YNNKEL (reference sequence). The CDR3 covers 18 residues. The CDR3 loop reads CASSHGLAGGLKYNEQFF. DNA of the CDR3: TGTGCCAGCAGCCACGGACTAGCGGGAGGTCTGAAGTACAATGAGCAGTTCTTC.

The genes are TRBV18 and TRBJ1-1; weak D call: TRBD1 (6 bases). Germline CDR1 is KGHSH and CDR2 is LQKENI. The CDR3 is made up of 15 amino acids. Trimming took 2 bases from V and 8 from J, leaving 18 bases between them. CDR3 amino acids: CASSPNPIGGPEAFF. CDR3 in DNA: TGTGCCAGCTCACCAAACCCTATTGGGGGCCCCGAAGCTTTCTTT.

The V call is TRBV7-2, the J call TRBJ2-3; D perhaps matches TRBD2 (5 bases). The CDR3 is made up of 14 amino acids. The V end was cut by 5 bases, the J end by 1 base, with 10 bases between. The V gene's germline CDR1 is SGHTA and CDR2 FQGNSA. CDR3: CASSELDGTDTQYF. CDR3 sequence (DNA): TGTGCCAGCAGCGAACTAGACGGCACAGATACGCAGTATTTT.

The chain joins TRBV9 to TRBJ1-1, with 7 positions matching TRBD1. The CDR3 is made up of 13 amino acids. Germline values: CDR1 SGDLS, CDR2 YYNGEE. Trimming at V came to 4 bases and at J to 8 bases, leaving 8 bases not matched to a gene. In DNA, the CDR3 is TGTGCCAGCAGCTCCGGGACAGTTAAAGAAGCTTTCTTT. It yields the protein CASSSGTVKEAFF. Together with reference TRBV9 and TRBJ1-1, the CDR3 gives the full variable domain: DSGVTQTPKHLITATGQRVTLRCSPRSGDLSVYWYQQSLDQGLQFLIQYYNGEERAKGNILERFSAQQFPDLHSELNLSSLELGDSALYFCASSSGTVKEAFFGQGTRLTVV.

The chain combines TRBV24-1 with TRBJ2-1, with TRBD1 matching 8 bases. The V gene end was trimmed by 4 bases and the J gene end by 11 bases; junction bases not matched to a gene: 15. CDR1 is KGHDR and CDR2 is SFDVKD in the germline V gene. The CDR3 length is 16 residues. CDR3 in amino acids: CATSDPGGDRAKKQFF. The CDR3 DNA reads TGTGCCACCAGTGACCCAGGGGGCGATAGGGCAAAAAAGCAGTTCTTC.

J is TRBJ2-3 and V is TRBV6-5; D remains unclear. Trimming removed 0 bases at V and 6 bases at J, with 4 bases between. The CDR3 has 12 residues. From germline, CDR1 is MNHEY and CDR2 SVGAGI. The CDR3 nucleotides are TGTGCCAGCAGTTACTCCTGGGATACGCAGTATTTT. Encoded protein: CASSYSWDTQYF.